This is a list of T cell receptor beta chains from one sample in a study of shared clonotypes between healthy human individuals. Clones were read by immunoSEQ multiplex PCR, and TCRdb kept only the in-frame ones, dropping some. The sample carries around 450,000 clones, roughly 80% recorded once. The sample taken for sequencing was PBMCs. These receptors all stem from a woman in her thirties or forties in good health. Some clones in this sample may be carry-over from other donors' samples. Each CDR3 is given with its conserved first and last residue. Fields, in order: clone size, D gene, V gene, J gene, CDR3 protein, CDR3 DNA. A D gene is named only where the DNA matches it firmly. Clone size, where shown, is once, few, many, or a class for clones that have expanded.

-	TRBD2	TRBV5-4	TRBJ2-7	CASSLSAGGPYEQYF	TGTGCCAGCAGCTTGTCTGCGGGAGGCCCTTACGAGCAGTACTTC
-	TRBD2	TRBV5-4	TRBJ2-5	CASTPGTSGRGETQYF	TGTGCCAGCACCCCCGGGACTAGCGGGAGGGGTGAGACCCAGTACTTC
once	-	TRBV2	TRBJ2-5	CASSERGQETQYF	TGTGCCAGCTCAGAGAGGGGCCAAGAGACCCAGTACTTC
-	TRBD2	TRBV6-5	TRBJ2-7	CASSLAGTYEQYF	TGTGCCAGCAGTTTAGCGGGGACCTACGAGCAGTACTTC
once	-	TRBV6-5	TRBJ2-1	CASTTAGPGNNEQFF	TGTGCCAGCACCACCGCGGGCCCGGGGAACAATGAGCAGTTCTTC
-	-	TRBV11-2	TRBJ2-7	CASSPRQSYEQYF	TGTGCCAGCAGCCCAAGACAGTCTTACGAGCAGTACTTC
-	-	TRBV2	TRBJ2-1	CASSGSALGYTYNEQFF	TGTGCCAGCAGTGGGTCGGCCCTTGGCTACACCTACAATGAGCAGTTCTTC
-	-	TRBV10-3	TRBJ2-1	CAIATASPEQFF	TGTGCCATCGCGACTGCCTCCCCTGAGCAGTTCTTC
-	TRBD2	TRBV25-1	TRBJ2-1	CASNPAGVDEQFF	TGTGCCAGCAATCCAGCGGGAGTGGATGAGCAGTTCTTC
-	-	TRBV7-9	TRBJ1-5	CASSIKGDQPQHF	TGTGCCAGCAGCATCAAGGGGGACCAGCCCCAGCATTTT
-	TRBD2	TRBV9	TRBJ2-2	CASSPGRGDHTGELFF	TGTGCCAGCAGCCCAGGACGGGGGGACCACACCGGGGAGCTGTTTTTT
once	-	TRBV27	TRBJ2-7	CASSLSGRNEQYF	TGTGCCAGCAGTTTATCGGGCAGGAACGAGCAGTACTTC
-	-	TRBV9	TRBJ2-7	CASSVEAGGGYEQYF	TGTGCCAGCAGCGTAGAAGCAGGGGGGGGCTACGAGCAGTACTTC
-	TRBD1	TRBV5-1	TRBJ2-7	CASSSGGTGGYEQYF	TGCGCCAGCAGCTCTGGGGGGACAGGGGGCTACGAGCAGTACTTC
-	-	TRBV21-1	TRBJ2-7	CASSKALRTINSYEQYF	TGTGCCAGCAGCAAAGCGCTTAGGACAATTAACTCCTACGAGCAGTACTTC
-	-	TRBV4-3	TRBJ1-5	CASSQDQGGRGGQPQHF	TGCGCCAGCAGCCAAGATCAAGGAGGGAGGGGCGGTCAGCCCCAGCATTTT
-	-	TRBV5-5	TRBJ2-7	CASSLGTYEQYF	TGTGCCAGCAGCTTGGGGACCTACGAGCAGTACTTC
-	TRBD2	TRBV5-1	TRBJ2-2	CASSPPPSGRDTGELFF	TGCGCCAGCAGCCCCCCCCCAAGCGGGAGGGACACCGGGGAGCTGTTTTTT
-	-	TRBV28	TRBJ2-7	CASSSIGESSYEQYF	TGTGCCAGCAGCAGCATCGGGGAGAGCTCCTACGAGCAGTACTTC
-	-	TRBV29-1	TRBJ2-5	CSAEGVAETQYF	TGCAGCGCCGAGGGGGTCGCGGAGACCCAGTACTTC
-	-	TRBV21-1	TRBJ2-7	CASSKALGVASDSYEQYF	TGTGCCAGCAGCAAAGCGCTAGGGGTGGCTAGCGACTCCTACGAGCAGTACTTC
-	TRBD2	TRBV7-8	TRBJ2-5	CASSPQLAEQRGGTQYF	TGTGCCAGCAGCCCTCAACTAGCGGAGCAAAGAGGGGGGACCCAGTACTTC
-	-	TRBV7-8	TRBJ2-1	CASSLVAGSEQFF	TGTGCCAGCAGCTTAGTGGCGGGAAGTGAGCAGTTCTTC
-	-	TRBV27	TRBJ2-5	CASSPPPRGMGETQYF	TGTGCCAGCAGTCCACCTCCTCGCGGGATGGGAGAGACCCAGTACTTC
-	-	TRBV15	TRBJ2-3	CATSRGRGDTQYF	TGTGCCACCAGCAGAGGGCGCGGAGATACGCAGTATTTT
-	TRBD2	TRBV27	TRBJ2-2	CASSSGLANTGELFF	TGTGCCAGCAGCTCAGGACTAGCGAACACCGGGGAGCTGTTTTTT
-	TRBD1	TRBV10-3	TRBJ2-1	CAISGRQGGNEQFF	TGTGCCATCAGTGGGAGACAGGGTGGGAATGAGCAGTTCTTC
once	-	TRBV7-6	TRBJ2-2	CASSLVRATGELFF	TGTGCCAGCAGCTTAGTCAGGGCCACCGGGGAGCTGTTTTTT
-	TRBD1	TRBV7-2	TRBJ1-2	CASSRPWTGYGYTF	TGTGCCAGCAGCCGACCGTGGACAGGCTATGGCTACACCTTC
-	TRBD2	TRBV14	TRBJ2-1	CASSQGTSGFNNERFF	TGTGCCAGCAGCCAAGGGACTAGCGGGTTCAACAATGAGCGGTTCTTC
-	-	TRBV14	TRBJ2-3	CASSHLRGTDTQYF	TGTGCCAGCAGCCACCTCCGAGGTACAGATACGCAGTATTTT
-	-	TRBV7-8	TRBJ2-1	CASGDNEQFF	TGTGCCAGCGGGGACAATGAGCAGTTCTTC
-	-	TRBV5-1	TRBJ2-7	CASSLATGPLDEQYF	TGCGCCAGCAGCTTGGCTACAGGTCCCCTCGACGAGCAGTACTTC
-	-	TRBV28	TRBJ1-5	CASSLNFGRQPQHF	TGTGCCAGCAGTTTAAACTTTGGAAGGCAGCCCCAGCATTTT
-	-	TRBV27	TRBJ2-2	CASSLRRGRRGTGELFF	TGTGCCAGCAGTTTACGGAGGGGGCGCCGGGGGACCGGGGAGCTGTTTTTT
-	TRBD2	TRBV4-3	TRBJ2-1	CASSQGTSGNYEQFF	TGCGCCAGCAGCCAAGGGACTAGCGGGAATTATGAGCAGTTCTTC
-	-	TRBV19	TRBJ2-7	CASRARGLTYEQYF	TGTGCCAGTAGGGCCCGGGGATTAACCTACGAGCAGTACTTC
-	-	TRBV7-8	TRBJ1-2	CASSLISAGEATYGYTF	TGTGCCAGCAGCTTGATTAGCGCAGGGGAGGCTACCTATGGCTACACCTTC
-	TRBD2	TRBV5-1	TRBJ2-1	CASSSRLAGAAGNEQFF	TGCGCCAGCAGCTCCCGACTAGCGGGGGCGGCGGGCAATGAGCAGTTCTTC
once	TRBD1	TRBV5-1	TRBJ2-1	CASSDPRQGAMAAEQFF	TGCGCCAGCAGCGACCCGAGACAGGGTGCTATGGCTGCTGAGCAGTTCTTC
-	-	TRBV29-1	TRBJ2-5	CSVRTSKETQYF	TGCAGCGTCCGGACGTCCAAAGAGACCCAGTACTTC
-	TRBD2	TRBV4-1	TRBJ2-7	CASSPVAGSYEQYF	TGCGCCAGCAGCCCGGTAGCGGGGTCCTACGAGCAGTACTTC